This T cell receptor beta chain is drawn from a study of T cell responses to AZD1222 COVID-19 vaccine. TCRdb's table, derived via immunoSEQ multiplex PCR, lists solely in-frame clones and lacks some. The sample holds 90,000 to 150,000 clones; roughly 84% are singletons and the top ten take around 17%. General observations from the study: Regions left unmutated in variants are reportedly the target of nearly half of spike-specific TCRs. Spike was spanned by vaccine-associated CD4 TCRs, with dominance at 160-218 and 743-854. Sampling that yielded the repertoires occurred only after the peak T cell response.

Pooled together were second doses at about 4 or about 12 weeks. The J segment lost 8 bases and the V segment lost 4 bases, leaving 9 bases of the junction unmatched. This CDR3 spans 15 amino acids. Germline CDR1 and CDR2: SGHDT and YYEEEE. Concerning this clone itself: Its antigen is unknown.

This sequence joins TRBV5-6 and TRBJ2-1; TRBD2 matches at 10 bases. The clonotype originates from an adult who received the AZD1222 COVID-19 vaccine. The material sequenced was peripheral blood, taken 28 days after the second AZD1222 dose. This chain's CDR3 is CASSLPSGSRHEQFF. DNA of the CDR3: TGTGCCAGCAGCCTTCCTAGCGGGAGTCGGCATGAGCAGTTCTTC.